The clone carrying this TCR beta chain was detected many times. The antigen remains unidentified. The entry originates in a study of T cell repertoires in cytomegalovirus infection. Notes on the study in general: Across the ex vivo response, the dominant clonotypes were HLA-C-restricted CMV-specific TCR beta clonotypes. Summed frequency of public TCR beta families distinguished CMV carriers with the relevant HLA.

TCRdb recomputed calls from the reads with MiXCR, one row per CDR3 protein. The sample lists fewer than 300,000 distinct CDR3 sequences, 20% to 30% occurring once. Input material: PBMCs. The source of this sequence is a human donor in good health (CMV status not recorded). Some clones in this sample may be carry-over from other donors' samples.

CDR3 sequence (DNA): TGTGCCAGCAGCCCTGGGGGAGCAGGGTCCTACGAGCAGTACTTC. The encoded protein is CASSPGGAGSYEQYF. The chain employs TRBV7-2 and TRBJ2-7, with D perhaps TRBD1 or TRBD2 (5 bases each). Germline CDR1 SGHTA, CDR2 FQGNSA. Trimming left V 5 bases short and J 1 base short, with 15 bases between. The CDR3 contains 15 residues. The full variable domain, its missing parts supplied by reference TRBV7-2 and TRBJ2-7, is GAGVSQSPSNKVTEKGKDVELRCDPISGHTALYWYRQSLGQGLEFLIYFQGNSAPDKSGLPSDRFSAERTGGSVSTLTIQRTQQEDSAVYLCASSPGGAGSYEQYFGPGTRLTVT.